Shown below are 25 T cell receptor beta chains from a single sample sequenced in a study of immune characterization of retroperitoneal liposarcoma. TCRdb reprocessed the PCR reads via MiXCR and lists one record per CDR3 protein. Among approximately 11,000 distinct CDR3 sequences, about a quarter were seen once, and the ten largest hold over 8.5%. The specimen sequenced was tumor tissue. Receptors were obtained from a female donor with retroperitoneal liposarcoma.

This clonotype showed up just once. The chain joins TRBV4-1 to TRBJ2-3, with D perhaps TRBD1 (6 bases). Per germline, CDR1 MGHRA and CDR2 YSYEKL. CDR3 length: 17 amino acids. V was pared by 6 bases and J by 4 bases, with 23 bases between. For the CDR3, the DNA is TGCGCCAGCAGTGCTGAGGGGGTCTCCTCCAGCTCAGATACGCAGTATTTT. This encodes CASSAEGVSSSSDTQYF.

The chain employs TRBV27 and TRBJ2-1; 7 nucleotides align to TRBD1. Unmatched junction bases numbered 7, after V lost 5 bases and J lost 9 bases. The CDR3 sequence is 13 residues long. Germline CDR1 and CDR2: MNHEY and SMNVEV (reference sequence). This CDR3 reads CASSTYRGREQFF. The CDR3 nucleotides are TGTGCCAGCAGTACCTACAGGGGACGTGAGCAGTTCTTC.

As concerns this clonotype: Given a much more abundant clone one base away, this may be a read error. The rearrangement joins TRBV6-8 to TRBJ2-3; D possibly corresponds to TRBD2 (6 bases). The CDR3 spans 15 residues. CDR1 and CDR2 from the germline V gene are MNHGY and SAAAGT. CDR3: CASSRDFGGTDMQYF. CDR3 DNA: TGTGCCAGCAGCCGGGACTTCGGCGGCACAGATATGCAGTATTTT.

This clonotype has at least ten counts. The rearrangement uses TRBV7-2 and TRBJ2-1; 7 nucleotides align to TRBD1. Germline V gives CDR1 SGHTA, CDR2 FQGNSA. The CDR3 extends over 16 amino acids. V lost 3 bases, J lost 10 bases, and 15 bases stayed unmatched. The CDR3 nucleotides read TGTGCCAGCAGCTTTAGCACGGGACAGAAGGCCTACGAGCAGTTCTTC. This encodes CASSFSTGQKAYEQFF.

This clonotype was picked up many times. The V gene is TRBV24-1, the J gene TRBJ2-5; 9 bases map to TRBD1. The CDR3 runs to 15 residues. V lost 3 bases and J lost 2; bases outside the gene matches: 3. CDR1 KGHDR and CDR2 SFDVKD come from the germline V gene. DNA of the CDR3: TGTGCCACCAGTGATGCGGACAGGGGACAAGAGACCCAGTACTTC. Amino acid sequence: CATSDADRGQETQYF.

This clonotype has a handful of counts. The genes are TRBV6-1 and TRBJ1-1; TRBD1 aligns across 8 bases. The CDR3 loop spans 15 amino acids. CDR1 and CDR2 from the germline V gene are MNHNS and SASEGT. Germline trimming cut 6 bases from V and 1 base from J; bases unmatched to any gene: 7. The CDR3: CASRDRVKQNTEAFF. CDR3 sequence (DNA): TGTGCCAGCAGGGACAGGGTAAAGCAGAACACTGAAGCTTTCTTT.

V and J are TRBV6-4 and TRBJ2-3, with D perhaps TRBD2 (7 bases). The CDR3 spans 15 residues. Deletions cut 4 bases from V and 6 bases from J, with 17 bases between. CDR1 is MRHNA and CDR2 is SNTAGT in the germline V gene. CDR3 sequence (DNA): TGTGCCAGCAGTGTCGAAGGGGGGGCCTCTGATACGCAGTATTTT. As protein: CASSVEGGASDTQYF.

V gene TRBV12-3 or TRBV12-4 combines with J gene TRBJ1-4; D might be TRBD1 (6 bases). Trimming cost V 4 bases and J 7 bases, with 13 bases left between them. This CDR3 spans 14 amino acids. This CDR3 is CASSWGQGSEKLFF. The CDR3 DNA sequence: TGTGCCAGCAGTTGGGGGCAGGGTAGTGAAAAACTGTTTTTT.

The CDR3 spells CASSLEGYQETQYF. DNA for the CDR3: TGTGCCAGCAGCTTAGAAGGGTACCAAGAGACCCAGTACTTC. V usage is TRBV7-6 and J usage is TRBJ2-5; D not resolved. Looked up from germline, CDR1 is SGHVS and CDR2 is FNYEAQ. This CDR3 comprises 14 residues. V was shortened by 1 base and J by 0 bases, with 6 bases between the two germline ends.

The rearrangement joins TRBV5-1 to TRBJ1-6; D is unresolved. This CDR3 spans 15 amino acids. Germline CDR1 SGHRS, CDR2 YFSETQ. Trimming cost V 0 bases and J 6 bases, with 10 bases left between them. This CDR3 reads CASSLGPRFNSPLHF. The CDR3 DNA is TGCGCCAGCAGCTTGGGACCGCGCTTTAATTCACCCCTCCACTTT.

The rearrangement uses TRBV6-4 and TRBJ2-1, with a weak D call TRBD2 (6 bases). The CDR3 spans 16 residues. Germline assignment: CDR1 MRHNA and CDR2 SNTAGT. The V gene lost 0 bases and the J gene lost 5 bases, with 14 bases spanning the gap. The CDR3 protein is CASSDSSGTGHNEQFF. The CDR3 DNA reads TGTGCCAGCAGTGACTCATCCGGGACTGGCCACAATGAGCAGTTCTTC.

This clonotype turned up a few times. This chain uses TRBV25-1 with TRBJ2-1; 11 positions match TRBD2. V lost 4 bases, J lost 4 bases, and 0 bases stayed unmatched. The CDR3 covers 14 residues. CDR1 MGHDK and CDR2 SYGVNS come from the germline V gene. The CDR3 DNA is TGTGCCAGCAGTGTAGCGGGAGGGTACAATGAGCAGTTCTTC. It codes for CASSVAGGYNEQFF.

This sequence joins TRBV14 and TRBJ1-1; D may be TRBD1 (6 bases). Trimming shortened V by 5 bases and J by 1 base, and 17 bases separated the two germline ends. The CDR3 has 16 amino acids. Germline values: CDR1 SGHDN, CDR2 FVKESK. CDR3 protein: CASSNLTPTGNTEAFF. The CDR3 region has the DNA TGTGCCAGCAGCAACTTAACTCCGACAGGGAACACTGAAGCTTTCTTT.

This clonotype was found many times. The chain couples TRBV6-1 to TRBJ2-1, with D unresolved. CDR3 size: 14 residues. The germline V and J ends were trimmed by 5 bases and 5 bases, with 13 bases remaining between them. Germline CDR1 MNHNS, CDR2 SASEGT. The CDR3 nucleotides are TGTGCCAGCAGTAGGTCAGGACGCAACAATGAGCAGTTCTTC. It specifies CASSRSGRNNEQFF.

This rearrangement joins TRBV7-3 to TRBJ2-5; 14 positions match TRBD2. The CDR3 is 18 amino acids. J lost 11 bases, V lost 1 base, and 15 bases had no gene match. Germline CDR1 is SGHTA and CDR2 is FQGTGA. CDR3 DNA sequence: TGTGCCAGCAGCTTAATGGGGACTAGCGGGAGAAGCTACAATGAGCAGTACTTC. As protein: CASSLMGTSGRSYNEQYF.

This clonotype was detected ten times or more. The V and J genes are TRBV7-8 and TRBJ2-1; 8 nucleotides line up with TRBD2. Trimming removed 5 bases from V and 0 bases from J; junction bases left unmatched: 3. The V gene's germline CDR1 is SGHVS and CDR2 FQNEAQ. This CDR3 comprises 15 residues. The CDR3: CASSAGTSSYNEQFF. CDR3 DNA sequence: TGTGCCAGCAGCGCAGGGACTAGCTCCTACAATGAGCAGTTCTTC.

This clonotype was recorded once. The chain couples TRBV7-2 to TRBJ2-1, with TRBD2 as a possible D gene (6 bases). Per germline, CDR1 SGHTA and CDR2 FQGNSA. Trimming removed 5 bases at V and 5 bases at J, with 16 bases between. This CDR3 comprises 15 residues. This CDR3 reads CASSPAGTLNNEQFF. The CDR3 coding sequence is TGTGCCAGCAGCCCCGCCGGGACTCTCAACAATGAGCAGTTCTTC. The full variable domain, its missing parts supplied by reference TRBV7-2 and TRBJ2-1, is GAGVSQSPSNKVTEKGKDVELRCDPISGHTALYWYRQSLGQGLEFLIYFQGNSAPDKSGLPSDRFSAERTGGSVSTLTIQRTQQEDSAVYLCASSPAGTLNNEQFFGPGTRLTVL.

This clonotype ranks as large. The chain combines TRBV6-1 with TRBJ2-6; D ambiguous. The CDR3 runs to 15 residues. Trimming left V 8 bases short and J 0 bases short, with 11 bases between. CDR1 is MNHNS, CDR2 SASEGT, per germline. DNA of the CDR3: TGTGCCAGCCGCCCGGACCGCTCTGGGGCCAACGTCCTGACTTTC. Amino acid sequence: CASRPDRSGANVLTF.

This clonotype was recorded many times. The CDR3 DNA follows: TGTGCCAGCAGTTCATACAGGGGGACCTACGAGCAGTTCTTC. Protein: CASSSYRGTYEQFF. The chain employs TRBV6-1 and TRBJ2-1; 8 bases map to TRBD1. J lost 10 bases, V lost 5 bases, and 10 bases had no gene match. The V gene's germline CDR1 is MNHNS and CDR2 SASEGT. This CDR3 contains 14 residues.

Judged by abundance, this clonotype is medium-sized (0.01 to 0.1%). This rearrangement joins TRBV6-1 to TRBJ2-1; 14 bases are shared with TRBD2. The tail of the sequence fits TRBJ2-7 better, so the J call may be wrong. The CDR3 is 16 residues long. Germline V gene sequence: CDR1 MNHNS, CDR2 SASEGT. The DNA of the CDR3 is TGTGCCAGCATAAAGACTAGCGGGGGGGACAATTACGAGCAGTACTTC. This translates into CASIKTSGGDNYEQYF.

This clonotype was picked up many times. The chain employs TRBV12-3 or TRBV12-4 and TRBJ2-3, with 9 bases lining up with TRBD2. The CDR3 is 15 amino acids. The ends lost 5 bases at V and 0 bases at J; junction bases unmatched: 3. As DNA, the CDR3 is TGTGCCAGCAGTCGGACTAGCGCAAGCACAGATACGCAGTATTTT. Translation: CASSRTSASTDTQYF.

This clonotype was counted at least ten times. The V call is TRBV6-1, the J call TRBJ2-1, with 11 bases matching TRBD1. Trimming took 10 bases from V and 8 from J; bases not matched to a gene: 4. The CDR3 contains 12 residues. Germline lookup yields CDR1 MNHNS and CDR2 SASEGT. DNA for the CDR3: TGTGCCACCGCGGACAGGGGGCATGAGCAGTTCTTC. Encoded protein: CATADRGHEQFF.

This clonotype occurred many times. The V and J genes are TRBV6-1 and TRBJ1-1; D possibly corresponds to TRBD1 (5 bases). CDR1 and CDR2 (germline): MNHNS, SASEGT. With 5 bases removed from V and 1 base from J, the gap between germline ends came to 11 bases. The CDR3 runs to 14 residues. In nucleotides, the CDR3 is TGTGCCAGCAGTATGGGACGGGCGAACACTGAAGCTTTCTTT. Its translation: CASSMGRANTEAFF.

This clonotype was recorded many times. CDR3 nucleotides: TGTGCCAGCCGTAGCGGGAGCTCCTACAATGAGCAGTACTTC. It translates to CASRSGSSYNEQYF. The J gene is TRBJ2-1, the V gene TRBV27, with 9 bases matching TRBD2. The end of the DNA is better explained by TRBJ2-7, so the J call may be wrong. The CDR3 is 14 amino acids. Per germline, CDR1 MNHEY and CDR2 SMNVEV (reference sequence).

CDR3 amino acids: CASTSPYNEQYF. For the CDR3, the DNA is TGTGCCAGCACAAGCCCTTACAATGAGCAGTACTTC. The genes are TRBV6-4 and TRBJ2-3; D gene unclear. The J call could be wrong; TRBJ2-7 is a better fit for the DNA end. Germline V gene data show CDR1 as MRHNA and CDR2 as SNTAGT. CDR3 length: 12 residues.